This T cell receptor (beta chain) came from a study of cytomegalovirus exposure and HLA in healthy donors. Overall study findings and caveats: TCR clusters originating in the first cohort tended to co-occur in the roughly 110 validation repertoires, according to a later analysis.

The method was immunoSEQ multiplex PCR; TCRdb's version includes in-frame clones alone and lacks a portion of them. The top ten hold less than 1.5% of the sample, which has more than 95,000 clones, around 94% seen once. About this clone: Antigen: not known.

The germline CDR1 and CDR2 sequences are SNHLY and FYNNEI. CDR3 length equals 13 residues. Trimming shortened V by 4 bases and J by 9 bases, and 13 bases separated the two germline ends. V usage is TRBV2 and J usage is TRBJ1-5; D gene ambiguous. This receptor was taken from a young woman in good health and CMV-seronegative. Sequencing was performed on PBMCs. CDR3 amino acids: CASSGPGVSPQHF. CDR3 in DNA: TGTGCCAGCAGTGGTCCCGGAGTATCGCCCCAGCATTTT.